One and the same sample provided the 31 T cell receptor beta chains below, sequenced in a study of blood T cell repertoires in COVID-19 (dated by TCRdb to 2018 to 2021). Receptor libraries were prepared by the immunoSEQ multiplex PCR assay. TCRdb stores this immuneACCESS table with in-frame sequences only. Part of the clones is absent; in the studies checked, under half of the shortfall reflects unresolved V genes, and no reason is known for the rest. For this sample the table gives under 130,000 clones, of which around 89% were detected only once. The top ten clones comprise about 30% of the sample. The specimen sequenced was peripheral blood. These receptors all stem from a woman aged 80 or older with acute or convalescent COVID-19.

This chain uses TRBV7-8 with TRBJ1-1, with D uncertain. The CDR3 contains 12 residues. In germline, CDR1 is SGHVS, CDR2 FQNEAQ. V lost 3 bases and J 6 bases, leaving 8 bases between the germline ends. CDR3 sequence: CASSFPGSEAFF. As DNA, the CDR3 is TGTGCCAGCAGCTTCCCGGGGTCTGAAGCTTTCTTT. Combining the CDR3 with reference TRBV7-8 and TRBJ1-1 gives the whole variable domain GAGVSQSPRYKVAKRGQDVALRCDPISGHVSLFWYQQALGQGPEFLTYFQNEAQLDKSGLPSDRFFAERPEGSVSTLKIQRTQQEDSAVYLCASSFPGSEAFFGQGTRLTVV.

The chain is built from TRBV7-2 and TRBJ1-1, with 8 bases identical to TRBD1. The germline CDR1 and CDR2 sequences are SGHTA and FQGNSA. The CDR3 has 15 amino acids. Trimming took 5 bases from V and 1 from J; bases not matched to a gene: 6. The CDR3 bases are TGTGCCAGCAGCACCGGACAGGGACGGAACACTGAAGCTTTCTTT. This encodes CASSTGQGRNTEAFF.

V gene TRBV7-2 combines with J gene TRBJ1-5; TRBD1 matches at 7 bases. The CDR3 runs to 14 residues. Germline V gene lookup returns CDR1 SGHTA and CDR2 FQGNSA. The V and J ends lost 2 bases and 11 bases, in that order; junction bases with no gene match: 9. The CDR3 loop reads CASSLRGTGVSQHF. CDR3 in DNA: TGTGCCAGCAGCTTAAGGGGAACAGGGGTTTCCCAGCATTTT.

This chain uses TRBV28 with TRBJ2-4; D is possibly TRBD2 (5 bases). In germline, CDR1 is MDHEN, CDR2 SYDVKM. This CDR3 has 12 residues. V lost 7 bases and J 7 bases, leaving 11 bases between the germline ends. CDR3 in amino acids: CASTQDWNIQYF. CDR3 bases: TGTGCCAGCACCCAGGACTGGAACATTCAGTACTTC.

This clone was found once. The J gene is TRBJ1-2, the V gene TRBV7-9; D is unclear. The CDR3 extends over 14 amino acids. Germline CDR1 is SEHNR and CDR2 is FQNEAQ (reference sequence). Trimming removed 1 base from V and 1 base from J, with 7 bases in between. This chain's CDR3 is CASSLEPNNYGYTF. The DNA for the CDR3 is TGTGCCAGCAGCTTAGAGCCGAATAACTATGGCTACACCTTC.

The CDR3 protein is CASSPSVDSFETQYF. The CDR3 DNA reads TGTGCCAGCAGCCCGTCAGTGGACTCTTTCGAGACCCAGTACTTC. This chain links TRBV14 with TRBJ2-5, with a tentative D call TRBD2 (5 bases). The CDR3 loop spans 15 amino acids. Germline lookup yields CDR1 SGHDN and CDR2 FVKESK. The germline V and J ends were trimmed by 4 bases and 5 bases, with 17 bases remaining between them.

This clone is a singleton in its sample. V is TRBV18 and J is TRBJ1-2, with 8 nucleotides matching TRBD1. The germline V gene has CDR1 KGHSH and CDR2 LQKENI. The CDR3 is 16 residues long. J gave up 2 bases and V 3 bases, and 8 bases lay outside the gene matches. CDR3 residues: CASSPGQGLMNYGYTF. CDR3 bases: TGTGCCAGCTCACCTGGACAGGGCCTTATGAACTATGGCTACACCTTC.

The rearrangement links TRBV6-4 to TRBJ1-5; TRBD1 is a possible D gene (5 bases). Trimming shortened V by 5 bases and J by 4 bases, and 9 bases separated the two germline ends. The CDR3 sequence is 13 residues long. Germline CDR1 is MRHNA and CDR2 is SNTAGT. The chain's CDR3 is CASSPEGNQPQHF. For the CDR3, the DNA is TGTGCCAGCAGTCCGGAGGGGAATCAGCCCCAGCATTTT.

The chain carries TRBV28 and TRBJ2-7; TRBD1 matches 10 bases. Germline V gives CDR1 MDHEN, CDR2 SYDVKM. CDR3 length equals 17 residues. The V gene end was trimmed by 3 bases and the J gene end by 3 bases; junction bases not matched to a gene: 11. CDR3 nucleotide sequence: TGTGCCAGCAGTTTTTCCGGTTGGGACAGGGGTTTCTACGAGCAGTACTTC. Protein: CASSFSGWDRGFYEQYF.

The chain has TRBV2 and TRBJ1-2; weak D call: TRBD1 (5 bases). CDR3 length: 12 amino acids. Looked up from germline, CDR1 is SNHLY and CDR2 is FYNNEI. The V end was cut by 11 bases, the J end by 6 bases, with 16 bases between. CDR3 residues: CAGALGRNGYTF. In DNA form, the CDR3 reads TGTGCCGGAGCCTTGGGGCGCAATGGCTACACCTTC.

The CDR3 sequence is CASSLYDRGYGNQPQHF. The CDR3 DNA reads TGTGCCAGCAGTTTATATGACAGGGGCTACGGCAATCAGCCCCAGCATTTT. The rearrangement joins TRBV28 to TRBJ1-5; 8 bases match TRBD1. With V trimmed by 1 base and J by 2 bases, 7 bases remained unmatched. Germline V gives CDR1 MDHEN, CDR2 SYDVKM. The CDR3 length is 17 residues. The full variable domain, completed using reference TRBV28 and TRBJ1-5, is DVKVTQSSRYLVKRTGEKVFLECVQDMDHENMFWYRQDPGLGLRLIYFSYDVKMKEKGDIPEGYSVSREKKERFSLILESASTNQTSMYLCASSLYDRGYGNQPQHFGDGTRLSIL.

V and J are TRBV4-3 and TRBJ2-2; possibly TRBD2 for D (5 bases). The CDR3 consists of 16 residues. In germline, CDR1 is LGHNA, CDR2 YSLEER. The V and J ends lost 4 bases and 2 bases respectively, with 14 bases between them. CDR3 region: CASSLETLANTGELFF. CDR3 DNA: TGCGCCAGCAGCCTAGAAACGCTAGCAAACACCGGGGAGCTGTTTTTT.

V gene TRBV18 combines with J gene TRBJ1-2; D ambiguous. Germline CDR1 reads KGHSH; CDR2 reads LQKENI. The V end lost 6 bases, the J end lost 7 bases, and 9 bases lay between the germline ends. The CDR3 extends over 11 amino acids. This chain's CDR3 is CASSPGGGYTF. DNA for the CDR3: TGTGCCAGCTCTCCCGGTGGTGGCTACACCTTC.

This chain uses TRBV28 with TRBJ2-1; no clear D gene. The V end lost 5 bases, the J end lost 9 bases, and 14 bases lay between the germline ends. The V gene's germline CDR1 is MDHEN and CDR2 SYDVKM. This CDR3 has 13 residues. The CDR3 sequence: CASSTLDKAEQFF. The CDR3 nucleotides are TGTGCCAGCAGTACCCTCGACAAGGCTGAGCAGTTCTTC.

This chain uses TRBV10-3 with TRBJ2-7, with D maybe TRBD2 (6 bases). This CDR3 contains 12 residues. Per germline, CDR1 ENHRY and CDR2 SYGVKD. V was pared by 6 bases and J by 3 bases, with 9 bases between. The DNA for the CDR3 is TGTGCCATCAGCGCCGGGGGCTACGAGCAGTACTTC. Protein: CAISAGGYEQYF.

There are a few counts of this clone. This chain joins TRBV2 and TRBJ2-5; the D is unclear. The CDR3 sequence is 12 residues long. Germline CDR1 reads SNHLY; CDR2 reads FYNNEI. Trimming pared 6 bases from V and 5 bases from J, leaving 10 bases between. This chain's CDR3 is CASRATGETQYF. Here the CDR3 DNA reads TGTGCCAGCAGAGCGACCGGTGAGACCCAGTACTTC.

This clone appeared a few times. The chain employs TRBV2 and TRBJ2-2; TRBD1 aligns across 8 bases. There are 14 residues in the CDR3. V dropped 7 bases and J dropped 6; count of bases not matched to a gene: 7. CDR1 is SNHLY, CDR2 FYNNEI, per germline. The CDR3 is CASKGQVFSGELFF. CDR3 sequence (DNA): TGTGCCAGCAAGGGACAGGTTTTCTCCGGGGAGCTGTTTTTT.

The chain has TRBV7-2 and TRBJ1-2, with TRBD1 matching 7 bases. The CDR3 is 14 amino acids. CDR1 is SGHTA and CDR2 is FQGNSA in the germline V gene. J lost 8 bases, V lost 5 bases, and 11 bases had no gene match. The CDR3 is CASSPTGQKRGYTF. Here the CDR3 DNA reads TGTGCCAGCAGCCCGACAGGGCAAAAACGGGGCTACACCTTC.

The chain carries TRBV10-3 and TRBJ2-3; 15 nucleotides line up with TRBD2. The CDR3 contains 21 residues. Germline V gene lookup returns CDR1 ENHRY and CDR2 SYGVKD. Trimming cost V 0 bases and J 1 base; bases outside gene matches: 11. This CDR3 is CAISESTRTSGGAVGTDTQYF. CDR3 bases: TGTGCCATCAGTGAGTCGACCCGGACTAGCGGGGGGGCTGTAGGCACAGATACGCAGTATTTT.

The chain's CDR3 is CASSLAQNTEAFF. In DNA, the CDR3 is TGTGCCAGCAGTTTAGCCCAGAACACTGAAGCTTTCTTT. The V gene is TRBV12-3 or TRBV12-4, the J gene TRBJ1-1; no definite D call. Trimming stripped 0 bases from V and 1 base from J, with 3 bases between. The length of the CDR3 is 13 residues.

The chain links TRBV4-1 to TRBJ2-3; weak D call: TRBD2 (6 bases). The CDR3 loop spans 14 amino acids. Germline lookup yields CDR1 MGHRA and CDR2 YSYEKL. Trimming pared 4 bases from V and 3 bases from J, leaving 11 bases between. In nucleotides, the CDR3 is TGCGCCAGCAGCCGCGGGGAACCTACAGATACGCAGTATTTT. Translating gives CASSRGEPTDTQYF.

The chain has TRBV6-5 and TRBJ2-2; D gene unclear. Trimming took 2 bases from V and 0 from J, leaving 7 bases between them. The length of the CDR3 is 15 residues. Germline V CDR1 and CDR2: MNHEY, SVGAGI. The CDR3 DNA reads TGTGCCAGCAGTTACGTGGGCGCGAACACCGGGGAGCTGTTTTTT. This sequence encodes CASSYVGANTGELFF.

The rearrangement joins TRBV5-6 to TRBJ2-7, with 8 bases lining up with TRBD2. The germline gives CDR1 SGHDT, CDR2 YYEEEE. CDR3 length: 15 amino acids. V trimming: 0 bases; J trimming: 3 bases; junction bases outside the gene matches: 5. Here the CDR3 DNA reads TGTGCCAGCAGCTTGGCAGCGGGGGCGATCTACGAGCAGTACTTC. Residues: CASSLAAGAIYEQYF.

The CDR3 protein is CASSETGWNEQYF. In DNA, the CDR3 is TGTGCCAGCAGTGAAACGGGGTGGAACGAGCAGTACTTC. This chain connects TRBV2 to TRBJ2-7, with D possibly TRBD2 on 5 matching bases. CDR1 SNHLY and CDR2 FYNNEI come from the germline V gene. Trimming left V 2 bases short and J 5 bases short, with 10 bases between. CDR3 length: 13 residues. The full variable domain, completed using reference TRBV2 and TRBJ2-7, is EPEVTQTPSHQVTQMGQEVILRCVPISNHLYFYWYRQILGQKVEFLVSFYNNEISEKSEIFDDQFSVERPDGSNFTLKIRSTKLEDSAMYFCASSETGWNEQYFGPGTRLTVT.

The rearrangement joins TRBV19 to TRBJ2-5; 14 positions match TRBD2. Germline values: CDR1 LNHDA, CDR2 SQIVND (reference sequence). V was pared by 1 base and J by 2 bases, with 6 bases of the junction left unmatched. The CDR3 sequence is 18 residues long. The CDR3 loop reads CASSIAHGLAGGQETQYF. DNA for the CDR3: TGTGCCAGTAGTATAGCCCATGGACTAGCGGGGGGACAAGAGACCCAGTACTTC.

The chain combines TRBV6-5 with TRBJ2-7, with D possibly TRBD1 on 6 matching bases. Trimming removed 6 bases at V and 7 bases at J, with 13 bases between. In germline, CDR1 is MNHEY, CDR2 SVGAGI. The CDR3 sequence is 12 residues long. CDR3 bases: TGTGCCAGCAGCTCGACAGGCCGGGAGCAGTACTTC. It encodes CASSSTGREQYF.

This chain uses TRBV18 with TRBJ1-3, with no clear D. CDR1 KGHSH and CDR2 LQKENI come from the germline V gene. Trimming shortened V by 0 bases and J by 0 bases, and 9 bases separated the two germline ends. This CDR3 comprises 16 residues. This chain's CDR3 is CASSPPTINSGNTIYF. The CDR3 nucleotides read TGTGCCAGCTCACCACCGACAATAAACTCTGGAAACACCATATATTTT.

The rearrangement links TRBV5-6 to TRBJ2-7, with D perhaps matching TRBD2 (6 bases). CDR1 is SGHDT and CDR2 is YYEEEE in the germline V gene. This CDR3 is 14 amino acids long. V gave up 4 bases and J gave up 0 bases, with 11 bases separating them. CDR3 sequence (DNA): TGTGCCAGCAGCCCGGGGGTGTCCTCCTACGAGCAGTACTTC. Its translation: CASSPGVSSYEQYF.

This rearrangement joins TRBV4-1 to TRBJ2-7; D might be TRBD2 (5 bases). Germline V gene data show CDR1 as MGHRA and CDR2 as YSYEKL. This CDR3 is 14 amino acids long. Deletions cut 3 bases from V and 2 bases from J, with 11 bases between. The chain's CDR3 is CASSHARGTYEQYF. The CDR3 DNA follows: TGCGCCAGCAGCCACGCCCGGGGTACCTACGAGCAGTACTTC.

The genes are TRBV4-1 and TRBJ1-3; possibly TRBD1 for D (6 bases). Germline values: CDR1 MGHRA, CDR2 YSYEKL. This CDR3 has 16 residues. Between the trimmed V and J ends, which lost 2 bases and 4 bases, there was a span of 15 bases. This chain's CDR3 is CASSQPAQGTGNTIYF. The CDR3 bases are TGCGCCAGCAGCCAACCTGCACAGGGTACAGGAAACACCATATATTTT.

The chain has TRBV7-2 and TRBJ2-7; D unclear. Germline CDR1 is SGHTA and CDR2 is FQGNSA. The CDR3 is 15 amino acids. V was cut by 5 bases and J by 0 bases, with 14 bases left in between. The CDR3 is CASSPTLGNSYEQYF. The DNA of the CDR3 is TGTGCCAGCAGCCCGACTCTCGGTAACTCCTACGAGCAGTACTTC.